A selection of T cell receptor beta chains follows, all from one sample in a study of graft-versus-host responses after intestinal transplantation. These TCRs' antigens remain unknown. Only in-frame clones appear in the TCRdb table, and some are missing; sequencing was by immunoSEQ multiplex PCR. Of tens of thousands of clones listed, around 83% are singletons. Specimen: unstimulated CD8+ T cells sorted from spleen or lymph node cells, collected before intestinal transplant. The receptors were sampled from a human donor who received an intestinal transplant. The CDR3 runs from the conserved cysteine through the conserved F or W. The order of the fields is V gene, J gene, clone size, D gene, CDR3 protein, CDR3 DNA. D genes are given only for firm matches. Only some rows state a clone size, as once, few, many or a class for expanded clones.

V gene: TRBV6-1; J gene: TRBJ1-5; clone size: -; D gene: TRBD1; CDR3 protein: CASRTGGINQPQHF; CDR3 DNA: TGTGCCAGCAGGACAGGGGGGATCAATCAGCCCCAGCATTTT
V gene: TRBV7-9; J gene: TRBJ2-4; clone size: -; D gene: -; CDR3 protein: CASSLVAGEKNIQYF; CDR3 DNA: TGTGCCAGCAGCTTAGTAGCAGGGGAGAAAAACATTCAGTACTTC
V gene: TRBV11-2; J gene: TRBJ2-1; clone size: once; D gene: TRBD2; CDR3 protein: CASSSLLEAGGPGNEQFF; CDR3 DNA: TGTGCCAGCAGCTCCCTGTTAGAGGCGGGAGGGCCCGGCAATGAGCAGTTCTTC
V gene: TRBV7-3; J gene: TRBJ2-1; clone size: -; D gene: TRBD2; CDR3 protein: CASSPGTSGRTRNEQFF; CDR3 DNA: TGTGCCAGCAGCCCCGGGACTAGCGGGAGAACACGCAATGAGCAGTTCTTC
V gene: TRBV6-6; J gene: TRBJ2-7; clone size: -; D gene: -; CDR3 protein: CASSYERVHLSYEQYF; CDR3 DNA: TGTGCCAGCAGTTACGAGAGAGTGCATCTCTCCTACGAGCAGTACTTC
V gene: TRBV9; J gene: TRBJ2-4; clone size: -; D gene: TRBD1; CDR3 protein: CASSATGENADSIAKNIQYF; CDR3 DNA: TGTGCCAGCAGCGCCACAGGGGAAAACGCCGACTCGATAGCCAAAAACATTCAGTACTTC
V gene: TRBV9; J gene: TRBJ2-7; clone size: -; D gene: TRBD2; CDR3 protein: CASSASGGGPYEQYF; CDR3 DNA: TGTGCCAGCAGCGCAAGCGGGGGGGGACCCTACGAGCAGTACTTC
V gene: TRBV6-6; J gene: TRBJ2-7; clone size: -; D gene: TRBD1; CDR3 protein: CASSPGQVSYEQYF; CDR3 DNA: TGTGCCAGCAGTCCCGGACAGGTCTCCTACGAGCAGTACTTC
V gene: TRBV5-1; J gene: TRBJ2-7; clone size: -; D gene: -; CDR3 protein: CASSHVDMSGGAGDEQYF; CDR3 DNA: TGCGCCAGCAGCCACGTTGACATGAGCGGAGGCGCCGGAGACGAGCAGTACTTC
V gene: TRBV28; J gene: TRBJ2-2; clone size: -; D gene: TRBD2; CDR3 protein: CASSLYPAGVVNTGELFF; CDR3 DNA: TGTGCCAGCAGTTTATATCCAGCGGGAGTTGTGAACACCGGGGAGCTGTTTTTT
V gene: TRBV2; J gene: TRBJ1-4; clone size: once; D gene: -; CDR3 protein: CASSEWPTERAEGNEKLFF; CDR3 DNA: TGTGCCAGCAGTGAATGGCCGACGGAGAGGGCCGAGGGGAATGAAAAACTGTTTTTT
V gene: TRBV13; J gene: TRBJ1-2; clone size: once; D gene: TRBD1; CDR3 protein: CASSLETGGNGYTF; CDR3 DNA: TGTGCCAGCAGCTTAGAGACAGGGGGCAATGGCTACACCTTC
V gene: TRBV7-6; J gene: TRBJ1-1; clone size: -; D gene: TRBD1; CDR3 protein: CASSLSYRGNTEAFF; CDR3 DNA: TGTGCCAGCAGCTTATCGTACAGGGGGAACACTGAAGCTTTCTTT
V gene: TRBV5-6; J gene: TRBJ1-5; clone size: -; D gene: TRBD1; CDR3 protein: CASSDRDRGPQPQHF; CDR3 DNA: TGTGCCAGCAGCGACCGGGACAGGGGGCCTCAGCCCCAGCATTTT
V gene: TRBV10-3; J gene: TRBJ2-7; clone size: -; D gene: -; CDR3 protein: CAISGYGSHYEQYF; CDR3 DNA: TGTGCCATCAGTGGGTATGGGAGTCACTACGAGCAGTACTTC
V gene: TRBV5-6; J gene: TRBJ1-1; clone size: -; D gene: -; CDR3 protein: CASSQVMTGEAFF; CDR3 DNA: TGTGCCAGCAGCCAAGTCATGACAGGTGAAGCTTTCTTT
V gene: TRBV6-5; J gene: TRBJ2-6; clone size: -; D gene: -; CDR3 protein: CASSYEGGPGANVLTF; CDR3 DNA: TGTGCCAGCAGTTACGAGGGAGGCCCTGGGGCCAACGTCCTGACTTTC
V gene: TRBV19; J gene: TRBJ2-4; clone size: -; D gene: -; CDR3 protein: CASIVREEQNIQYF; CDR3 DNA: TGTGCCAGTATCGTTCGCGAGGAACAAAACATTCAGTACTTC
V gene: TRBV6-6; J gene: TRBJ1-1; clone size: -; D gene: -; CDR3 protein: CASSYSNGRVAEAFF; CDR3 DNA: TGTGCCAGCAGTTACTCGAATGGCAGGGTCGCTGAAGCTTTCTTT
V gene: TRBV5-1; J gene: TRBJ2-7; clone size: -; D gene: -; CDR3 protein: CASSLNGHSYEQYF; CDR3 DNA: TGCGCCAGCAGCTTGAACGGGCACTCCTACGAGCAGTACTTC
V gene: TRBV19; J gene: TRBJ1-1; clone size: -; D gene: -; CDR3 protein: CASSRTQGLNTEAFF; CDR3 DNA: TGTGCCAGTAGTCGGACTCAGGGCTTGAACACTGAAGCTTTCTTT
V gene: TRBV6-5; J gene: TRBJ2-3; clone size: once; D gene: TRBD2; CDR3 protein: CASSYGGVRTDTQYF; CDR3 DNA: TGTGCCAGCAGTTACGGGGGGGTCCGCACAGATACGCAGTATTTT
V gene: TRBV10-2; J gene: TRBJ2-3; clone size: -; D gene: TRBD2; CDR3 protein: CASRELAGGRITDTQYF; CDR3 DNA: TGCGCCAGCAGAGAACTAGCGGGGGGCCGAATCACAGATACGCAGTATTTT
V gene: TRBV5-4; J gene: TRBJ2-3; clone size: -; D gene: TRBD2; CDR3 protein: CASSFWGGADTQYF; CDR3 DNA: TGTGCCAGCAGCTTTTGGGGGGGTGCAGATACGCAGTATTTT
V gene: TRBV27; J gene: TRBJ2-2; clone size: -; D gene: TRBD2; CDR3 protein: CASSLLAGAVGELFF; CDR3 DNA: TGTGCCAGCAGTTTACTAGCGGGAGCCGTCGGGGAGCTGTTTTTT